This TCR beta chain was observed in a study of control samples from healthy donors and cancer patients. Assay: immunoSEQ multiplex PCR; the TCRdb copy retains only in-frame clones and omits some. This sample carries 130,000 or so clones, 94% of them seen once, and the ten largest clones take about an eighth. The CDR3 totals 15 residues. V lost 3 bases and J lost 0, with 8 bases in between. CDR1 is MNHEY, CDR2 SVGAGI, per germline. The sample taken for sequencing was blood. This rearrangement joins TRBV6-5 to TRBJ1-4; no definite D call. The sequence was collected from a man aged 40-49 years in good health. The CDR3 DNA sequence: TGTGCCAGCAGTTATGGCGGTACAACTAATGAAAAACTGTTTTTT. Its protein product is CASSYGGTTNEKLFF.